Listed below are T cell receptor beta chains from one sample, sequenced in a study of blood T cells in healthy people across ages. TCRdb redid the calling of the 5' RACE reads with MiXCR, one entry per CDR3 protein. The profile shows hundreds of thousands of distinct CDR3 sequences, 40% to 55% of them singletons. The sequencing sample was made of blood. The receptors originated from an elderly man in good health. The CDR3 runs from the conserved cysteine through the conserved F or W. The D gene is left open where the match is weak. Clone sizes are given selectively: once, few, many, or a class where the clone is expanded.

size	D	V	J	CDR3	DNA
.	.	TRBV27	TRBJ2-1	CASSLGGLYEQFF	TGTGCCAGCAGTCTAGGGGGATTGTATGAGCAGTTCTTC
.	.	TRBV2	TRBJ2-7	CASSRTQGGHMNYEQYF	TGTGCCAGCAGTCGGACTCAAGGGGGACATATGAACTACGAGCAGTACTTC
.	TRBD1	TRBV24-1	TRBJ2-6	CATSDWTGSPGSGANVLTF	TGTGCCACCAGTGATTGGACAGGGTCCCCAGGCTCTGGGGCCAACGTCCTGACTTTC
few	.	TRBV28	TRBJ1-5	CASVSRGWEPQHF	TGTGCCAGCGTCTCCCGGGGGTGGGAGCCCCAGCATTTT
.	TRBD2	TRBV15	TRBJ2-3	CATSRDLTSGGSDTQYF	TGTGCCACCAGCAGAGACCTGACTAGCGGGGGATCAGATACGCAGTATTTT
.	.	TRBV7-6	TRBJ2-2	CASSPTGQNTGELFF	TGTGCCAGCAGTCCGACAGGACAGAACACCGGGGAGCTGTTTTTT
.	TRBD1	TRBV2	TRBJ2-7	CASSLPGTGTSYEQYF	TGTGCCAGCAGTTTACCTGGGACAGGAACAAGCTACGAGCAGTACTTC
.	TRBD1	TRBV6-2/TRBV6-3	TRBJ2-6	CASSRSGTGDLSGANVLTF	TGTGCCAGCAGTCGATCCGGGACAGGGGATTTATCCGGGGCCAACGTCCTGACTTTC
.	.	TRBV12-3/TRBV12-4	TRBJ2-5	CASSSGGRRPLETQYF	TGTGCCAGCAGTTCTGGGGGGCGCAGGCCTCTGGAGACCCAGTACTTC
.	.	TRBV27	TRBJ2-3	CASRAGRLADTQYF	TGTGCCAGCAGGGCAGGGAGACTCGCAGATACGCAGTATTTT
few	TRBD2	TRBV29-1	TRBJ2-7	CSVVLAGGGEQYF	TGCAGCGTAGTTCTAGCGGGAGGGGGCGAGCAGTACTTC
.	.	TRBV25-1	TRBJ2-5	CASSEYGGQETQYF	TGTGCCAGCAGTGAATACGGGGGACAAGAGACCCAGTACTTC
.	.	TRBV10-3	TRBJ2-4	CAISENQGTDIQYF	TGTGCCATCAGTGAGAATCAGGGAACGGACATTCAGTACTTC
.	.	TRBV12-3/TRBV12-4	TRBJ2-7	CASSRDYEQYF	TGTGCCAGCAGCCGGGACTACGAGCAGTACTTC
many	TRBD1	TRBV6-5	TRBJ1-2	CASSNLRDRGMYNYGYTF	TGTGCCAGCAGTAACCTCCGGGACAGGGGAATGTACAACTATGGCTACACCTTC
.	.	TRBV10-3	TRBJ1-6	CAISEGGSSYNSPLHF	TGTGCCATCAGTGAGGGGGGGAGCTCCTATAATTCACCCCTCCACTTT
.	TRBD2	TRBV15	TRBJ2-1	CATGGLAGGSSYNEQFF	TGTGCCACCGGAGGTCTAGCGGGAGGAAGCTCCTACAATGAGCAGTTCTTC
.	.	TRBV20-1	TRBJ2-7	CSATPEGVLLYF	TGCAGTGCTACCCCGGAGGGGGTGCTATTGTACTTC
once	.	TRBV7-2	TRBJ2-1	CASSLAPPSSYEQFF	TGTGCCAGCAGCTTAGCGCCCCCAAGCTCCTACGAGCAGTTCTTC
.	.	TRBV7-2	TRBJ2-3	CASSLNGGLTDTQYF	TGTGCCAGCAGCCTTAATGGGGGGCTCACAGATACGCAGTATTTT
.	.	TRBV29-1	TRBJ1-3	CSVLSGAGGNTIYF	TGCAGCGTCCTCAGTGGGGCCGGTGGAAACACCATATATTTT
.	TRBD1	TRBV20-1	TRBJ1-2	CSARVPRDRGNYGYTF	TGCAGTGCTAGAGTTCCCCGGGACAGGGGAAACTATGGCTACACCTTC
few	TRBD1	TRBV7-2	TRBJ1-4	CASRRRDRVDEKLFF	TGTGCCAGCAGGCGCCGGGACAGGGTTGATGAAAAACTGTTTTTT
few	.	TRBV3-1	TRBJ1-2	CASSQIQGKDGYTF	TGTGCCAGCAGCCAGATCCAGGGCAAGGATGGCTACACCTTC
few	TRBD2	TRBV6-1	TRBJ2-1	CASSLLAGANNEQFF	TGTGCCAGCAGCTTACTAGCGGGGGCCAACAATGAGCAGTTCTTC
.	.	TRBV7-9	TRBJ1-2	CASSPTPGPGLSYGYTF	TGTGCCAGCAGCCCCACCCCAGGACCAGGGCTCTCGTATGGCTACACCTTC
.	.	TRBV2	TRBJ2-3	CTSIGPSITQYF	TGTACTAGCATCGGCCCCAGCATTACGCAGTATTTT
.	.	TRBV14	TRBJ1-2	CASSQERYGYTF	TGTGCCAGCAGCCAAGAGAGATATGGCTACACCTTC
.	.	TRBV30	TRBJ1-1	CAWQTGRNTEAFF	TGTGCCTGGCAAACAGGGCGGAACACTGAAGCTTTCTTT
few	.	TRBV2	TRBJ2-5	CASSARGPTSREKTQYF	TGTGCCAGCAGTGCCCGGGGCCCAACTTCGAGGGAAAAGACCCAGTACTTC
.	TRBD2	TRBV9	TRBJ2-1	CASSVVASGSNEQFF	TGTGCCAGCAGCGTAGTAGCTAGCGGGAGCAATGAGCAGTTCTTC
.	TRBD2	TRBV7-9	TRBJ2-3	CASGPGTSSTDTQYF	TGTGCCAGCGGACCAGGGACTAGCAGCACAGATACGCAGTATTTT
.	.	TRBV20-1	TRBJ2-5	CSASGESDEQYF	TGCAGTGCTAGCGGGGAATCCGATGAGCAGTACTTC
.	TRBD1	TRBV7-8	TRBJ1-2	CASSKGQARSRYGYTF	TGTGCCAGCAGCAAGGGACAGGCTCGATCCCGCTATGGCTACACCTTC
.	.	TRBV21-1	TRBJ2-3	CTSSSEWDRPTDTQYF	TGTACCAGCAGCAGCGAGTGGGACAGACCCACAGATACGCAGTATTTT
once	.	TRBV28	TRBJ1-2	CASSFDSNYGYTF	TGTGCCAGCAGTTTCGACAGCAACTATGGCTACACCTTC
once	TRBD2	TRBV7-3	TRBJ2-3	CACSLQSGSRTDTQYF	TGTGCCTGCAGCTTACAGAGCGGGAGCCGGACAGATACGCAGTATTTT
few	TRBD2	TRBV29-1	TRBJ2-2	CSARLAVNTGELFF	TGCAGCGCAAGACTAGCGGTGAACACCGGGGAGCTGTTTTTT
few	TRBD1	TRBV10-3	TRBJ2-5	CAISTDRAQETQYF	TGTGCCATCAGTACGGACAGGGCCCAAGAGACCCAGTACTTC
few	.	TRBV12-3/TRBV12-4	TRBJ2-1	CASSRAYDNEQFF	TGTGCCAGCAGTAGAGCTTATGACAATGAGCAGTTCTTC
.	.	TRBV14	TRBJ2-1	CASSQKETQFF	TGTGCCAGCAGCCAAAAAGAGACCCAGTTCTTC
.	.	TRBV6-6	TRBJ1-2	CASSPPTGRSNYGYTF	TGTGCCAGCAGTCCCCCGACAGGTCGTTCTAACTATGGCTACACCTTC
.	.	TRBV27	TRBJ1-2	CASSFSPRVEYSGYTF	TGTGCCAGCAGTTTTTCCCCCAGGGTGGAGTATAGTGGCTACACCTTC
few	.	TRBV29-1	TRBJ2-7	CSVEAGSVDEQYF	TGCAGCGTTGAAGCAGGGTCGGTGGACGAGCAGTACTTC
.	.	TRBV5-1	TRBJ2-2	CASSFGGALSRTGELFF	TGCGCCAGCAGCTTTGGTGGGGCCTTGAGCCGGACCGGGGAGCTGTTTTTT
many	.	TRBV13	TRBJ1-1	CASSLPDTEAFF	TGTGCCAGCAGCTTACCCGACACTGAAGCTTTCTTT
.	TRBD1	TRBV20-1	TRBJ2-4	CSARRQGIIDIQYF	TGCAGTGCTAGAAGACAGGGGATCATAGACATTCAGTACTTC
many	.	TRBV6-5	TRBJ1-3	CASSYSEDSGNTIYF	TGTGCCAGCAGTTACTCGGAAGACTCTGGAAACACCATATATTTT
few	.	TRBV5-1	TRBJ2-1	CASSLGSGPGDEQFF	TGCGCCAGCAGCTTGGGGAGCGGGCCAGGAGATGAGCAGTTCTTC
.	.	TRBV2	TRBJ1-1	CASSEDSGTEAFF	TGTGCCAGCAGCGAGGACAGTGGGACTGAAGCTTTCTTT
.	.	TRBV9	TRBJ2-7	CASSVVQSSYEQYF	TGTGCCAGCAGCGTAGTGCAGAGCTCCTACGAGCAGTACTTC
.	.	TRBV20-1	TRBJ2-7	CSARLGLQYF	TGCAGTGCTAGGCTGGGTCTACAGTACTTC
.	.	TRBV2	TRBJ2-5	CASSRDSSSRETQYF	TGTGCCAGCAGCAGGGACTCCTCGTCCCGGGAGACCCAGTACTTC
.	.	TRBV4-1	TRBJ1-5	CASSQSGVFNQPQHF	TGCGCCAGCAGCCAGTCAGGGGTATTCAATCAGCCCCAGCATTTT